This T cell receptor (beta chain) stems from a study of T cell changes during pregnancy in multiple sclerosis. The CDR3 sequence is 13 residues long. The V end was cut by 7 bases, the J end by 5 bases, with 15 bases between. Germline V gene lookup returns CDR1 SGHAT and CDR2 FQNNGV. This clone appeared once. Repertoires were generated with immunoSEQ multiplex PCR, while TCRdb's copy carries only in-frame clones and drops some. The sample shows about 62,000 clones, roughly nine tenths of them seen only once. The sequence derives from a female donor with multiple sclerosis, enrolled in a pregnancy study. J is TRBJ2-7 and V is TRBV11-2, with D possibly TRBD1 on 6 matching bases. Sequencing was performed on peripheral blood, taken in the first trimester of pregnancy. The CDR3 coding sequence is TGTGCCAGCAAAATATACAGGGTTGACGAGCAGTACTTC. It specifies CASKIYRVDEQYF.